These T cell receptor beta chains were read from a single sample in a study of blood T cell repertoires in COVID-19. The data were produced by immunoSEQ multiplex PCR, yet TCRdb's version contains in-frame clones alone and is incomplete. The table shows 210,000 or so clones, with approximately 88% occurring only once. The sequencing input was PBMCs or T cells enriched from blood (not recorded which). The receptors stem from a woman between 25 and 40 years old who had been exposed to COVID-19. The CDR3 runs from the conserved cysteine through the conserved F or W. A D gene is named only where the DNA matches it firmly. Size values are once, few and many counts, or a class for expanded clones, and some rows have none.

j_gene: TRBJ1-2
v_gene: TRBV13
len: 14
d_gene: -
abundance: -
CDR3nt: TGTGCCAGCAGCTTAGGACAGGGAGTACCTGGCTACACCTTC
CDR3aa: CASSLGQGVPGYTF

j_gene: TRBJ1-5
v_gene: TRBV5-6
len: 16
d_gene: -
abundance: -
CDR3nt: TGTGCCAGCAGCTTGGGGCGCAGGGCCGGCAATCAGCCCCAGCATTTT
CDR3aa: CASSLGRRAGNQPQHF

j_gene: TRBJ2-2
v_gene: TRBV5-4
len: 16
d_gene: -
abundance: -
CDR3nt: TGTGCCAGCAGCGAACAGGGGAGGCTTAGCACCGGGGAGCTGTTTTTT
CDR3aa: CASSEQGRLSTGELFF

j_gene: TRBJ2-7
v_gene: TRBV10-3
len: 16
d_gene: TRBD1
abundance: -
CDR3nt: TGTGCCATCAGTGTCCCCCCCGGGACAGTCTCCTACGAGCAGTACTTC
CDR3aa: CAISVPPGTVSYEQYF

j_gene: TRBJ2-3
v_gene: TRBV11-3
len: 16
d_gene: TRBD2
abundance: -
CDR3nt: TGTGCCAGCAGCTTAAGGGCGGGAGGGTTCACAGATACGCAGTATTTT
CDR3aa: CASSLRAGGFTDTQYF

j_gene: TRBJ2-3
v_gene: TRBV3-1/TRBV3-2
len: 15
d_gene: TRBD2
abundance: -
CDR3nt: TGTGCCAGCAGCCAAACTAGCGGGCACACAGATACGCAGTATTTT
CDR3aa: CASSQTSGHTDTQYF

j_gene: TRBJ2-1
v_gene: TRBV4-1
len: 16
d_gene: TRBD1
abundance: -
CDR3nt: TGCGCCAGCAGCCACCTGAGCAGGGGGTCGGGCAATGAGCAGTTCTTC
CDR3aa: CASSHLSRGSGNEQFF

j_gene: TRBJ1-2
v_gene: TRBV3-1/TRBV3-2
len: 13
d_gene: -
abundance: once
CDR3nt: TGTGCCAGCAGCCAAAAACAGGGCCATGGCTACACCTTC
CDR3aa: CASSQKQGHGYTF

j_gene: TRBJ2-6
v_gene: TRBV4-1
len: 21
d_gene: TRBD1
abundance: once
CDR3nt: TGCGCCAGCAGTCAAGGGGCTTTCGCGGGACAGGGAAGTTCTGGGGCCAACGTCCTGACTTTC
CDR3aa: CASSQGAFAGQGSSGANVLTF

j_gene: TRBJ1-3
v_gene: TRBV4-1
len: 17
d_gene: -
abundance: -
CDR3nt: TGCGCCAGCAGCCTACCGAGGACAGTCGGTCCCGGAAACACCATATATTTT
CDR3aa: CASSLPRTVGPGNTIYF

j_gene: TRBJ1-2
v_gene: TRBV28
len: 12
d_gene: -
abundance: -
CDR3nt: TGTGCCAGCAGTTTCCGGAACTATGGCTACACCTTT
CDR3aa: CASSFRNYGYTF

j_gene: TRBJ2-1
v_gene: TRBV11-3
len: 16
d_gene: TRBD2
abundance: -
CDR3nt: TGTGCCAGCAGCTTAGGGGGCGGGAGATCTGGGGGTGAGCAGTTCTTC
CDR3aa: CASSLGGGRSGGEQFF

j_gene: TRBJ2-7
v_gene: TRBV7-2
len: 14
d_gene: -
abundance: -
CDR3nt: TGTGCCAGCAGCTTAGTGGGAGCAGGGGAAGAGCAGTACTTC
CDR3aa: CASSLVGAGEEQYF

j_gene: TRBJ2-2
v_gene: TRBV7-9
len: 15
d_gene: TRBD2
abundance: once
CDR3nt: TGTGCCAGCAGCTCGGGACTAGCGGGCACCGGGGAGCTGTTTTTT
CDR3aa: CASSSGLAGTGELFF

j_gene: TRBJ2-1
v_gene: TRBV3-1/TRBV3-2
len: 15
d_gene: -
abundance: -
CDR3nt: TGTGCCAGCAGCCAACTAGCGCCCTCCTACAATGAGCAGTTCTTC
CDR3aa: CASSQLAPSYNEQFF

j_gene: TRBJ2-1
v_gene: TRBV16
len: 15
d_gene: TRBD2
abundance: -
CDR3nt: TGTGCCAGCAGCCAAATCCTAGCGGCCTACAATGAGCAGTTCTTC
CDR3aa: CASSQILAAYNEQFF

j_gene: TRBJ1-2
v_gene: TRBV19
len: 16
d_gene: -
abundance: -
CDR3nt: TGTGCCAGTTCCCAGCGGGTGGGGCAGGCTAACTATGGCTACACCTTC
CDR3aa: CASSQRVGQANYGYTF

j_gene: TRBJ2-2
v_gene: TRBV13
len: 17
d_gene: -
abundance: -
CDR3nt: TGTGCCAGCAGCTTAGGCCCCCTAGCCGCGAACACCGGGGAGCTGTTTTTT
CDR3aa: CASSLGPLAANTGELFF

j_gene: TRBJ2-5
v_gene: TRBV7-2
len: 15
d_gene: TRBD2
abundance: -
CDR3nt: TGTGCCAGCAGCGCGACTAGCGGGAATCTTTGGACCCAGTACTTC
CDR3aa: CASSATSGNLWTQYF

j_gene: TRBJ2-3
v_gene: TRBV11-2
len: 16
d_gene: -
abundance: -
CDR3nt: TGTGCCAGCAGCTTAAGTGTACTCCCCCACACAGATACGCAGTATTTT
CDR3aa: CASSLSVLPHTDTQYF

j_gene: TRBJ2-7
v_gene: TRBV5-5
len: 15
d_gene: -
abundance: -
CDR3nt: TGTGCCAGCAGCTTGATCTTCCCCGGTTCCTACGAGCAGTACTTC
CDR3aa: CASSLIFPGSYEQYF

j_gene: TRBJ2-7
v_gene: TRBV29-1
len: 12
d_gene: -
abundance: -
CDR3nt: TGCAGCGTTGTGGCAGAAACCTACGAGCAGTACTTC
CDR3aa: CSVVAETYEQYF

j_gene: TRBJ1-2
v_gene: TRBV10-2
len: 15
d_gene: -
abundance: -
CDR3nt: TGCGCCAGCAGTAACCTCGGGGGATCTAACTATGGCTACACCTTC
CDR3aa: CASSNLGGSNYGYTF

j_gene: TRBJ1-6
v_gene: TRBV5-1
len: 15
d_gene: TRBD1
abundance: -
CDR3nt: TGCGCCAGCAGCACCGGGACAGCTTTTAATTCACCCCTCCACTTT
CDR3aa: CASSTGTAFNSPLHF

j_gene: TRBJ2-7
v_gene: TRBV11-2
len: 14
d_gene: TRBD1
abundance: -
CDR3nt: TGTGCCAGCAGCTTAGCCCCGGGACAGGGGGAGCAGTACTTC
CDR3aa: CASSLAPGQGEQYF

j_gene: TRBJ1-4
v_gene: TRBV19
len: 15
d_gene: -
abundance: -
CDR3nt: TGTGCCAGTAGTATGGTGACGGCGGGCGGTGAAAAACTGTTTTTT
CDR3aa: CASSMVTAGGEKLFF

j_gene: TRBJ2-7
v_gene: TRBV6-5
len: 12
d_gene: TRBD1
abundance: -
CDR3nt: TGTGCCAGCAGTCGGACAGGCTTTGAGCAGTACTTC
CDR3aa: CASSRTGFEQYF

j_gene: TRBJ1-1
v_gene: TRBV30
len: 17
d_gene: TRBD1
abundance: once
CDR3nt: TGTGCCTGGAGTTTGTCAGACAGGGATGAAGTGAACACTGAAGCTTTCTTT
CDR3aa: CAWSLSDRDEVNTEAFF

j_gene: TRBJ2-3
v_gene: TRBV7-2
len: 14
d_gene: -
abundance: -
CDR3nt: TGTGCCAGCAGCTTAGGACACCCCACAGATACGCAGTATTTT
CDR3aa: CASSLGHPTDTQYF

j_gene: TRBJ2-7
v_gene: TRBV6-5
len: 15
d_gene: -
abundance: -
CDR3nt: TGTGCCAGCAGCTACAAAAGGGCGGGGAACTACGAGCAGTACTTC
CDR3aa: CASSYKRAGNYEQYF

j_gene: TRBJ2-3
v_gene: TRBV7-9
len: 16
d_gene: TRBD2
abundance: -
CDR3nt: TGTGCCAGCAGCTTAGCGATGGCGGGAGGGTCAGATACGCAGTATTTT
CDR3aa: CASSLAMAGGSDTQYF

j_gene: TRBJ2-7
v_gene: TRBV20-1
len: 11
d_gene: TRBD2
abundance: -
CDR3nt: TGCAGTGCTAGTAGCGGGAGTGGGCAGTACTTC
CDR3aa: CSASSGSGQYF

j_gene: TRBJ1-5
v_gene: TRBV9
len: 15
d_gene: TRBD1
abundance: -
CDR3nt: TGTGCCAGCAGCGTACTGGGGACAGTCAATCAGCCCCAGCATTTT
CDR3aa: CASSVLGTVNQPQHF

j_gene: TRBJ1-4
v_gene: TRBV28
len: 13
d_gene: -
abundance: few
CDR3nt: TGTGCCATCACAGTAGCCCCGGGGGAAAAACTGTTTTTT
CDR3aa: CAITVAPGEKLFF

j_gene: TRBJ2-1
v_gene: TRBV3-1/TRBV3-2
len: 14
d_gene: TRBD2
abundance: -
CDR3nt: TGTGCCAGCGGTGACGTAGCGGGAGTGACTGAGCAGTTCTTC
CDR3aa: CASGDVAGVTEQFF

j_gene: TRBJ1-2
v_gene: TRBV15
len: 15
d_gene: -
abundance: -
CDR3nt: TGTGCCACCAGCAGAGATCAGGCGATTAACTATGGCTACACCTTC
CDR3aa: CATSRDQAINYGYTF

j_gene: TRBJ2-1
v_gene: TRBV9
len: 17
d_gene: -
abundance: -
CDR3nt: TGTGCCAGCAGCGCGTGGGCTAGGGGGTCTGCATACAATGAGCAGTTCTTC
CDR3aa: CASSAWARGSAYNEQFF

j_gene: TRBJ1-4
v_gene: TRBV6-1
len: 14
d_gene: TRBD1
abundance: -
CDR3nt: TGTGCCAGCAGTGAGCTACGGACAGGGCAAAAACTGTTTTTT
CDR3aa: CASSELRTGQKLFF

j_gene: TRBJ2-7
v_gene: TRBV5-6
len: 13
d_gene: TRBD1
abundance: once
CDR3nt: TGTGCCAGCGCCCGGGACAGGGAGGACGAGCAGTACTTC
CDR3aa: CASARDREDEQYF

j_gene: TRBJ2-7
v_gene: TRBV11-2
len: 15
d_gene: TRBD1
abundance: -
CDR3nt: TGTGCCAGCAGCTTAGATACAGGGGGCAGGTACGAGCAGTACTTC
CDR3aa: CASSLDTGGRYEQYF

j_gene: TRBJ2-7
v_gene: TRBV24-1
len: 13
d_gene: TRBD2
abundance: few
CDR3nt: TGTGCCACCAGTGATTGGGGAGGGGCCGAGCAGTACTTC
CDR3aa: CATSDWGGAEQYF

j_gene: TRBJ2-7
v_gene: TRBV6-2/TRBV6-3
len: 16
d_gene: TRBD2
abundance: -
CDR3nt: TGTGCCAGCAGCCTACCGGCTATAGCGGGAGGTCACGAGCAGTACTTC
CDR3aa: CASSLPAIAGGHEQYF

j_gene: TRBJ2-7
v_gene: TRBV19
len: 13
d_gene: TRBD1
abundance: -
CDR3nt: TGTGCCAGTAGGATGGGACAGGGTCGCGAGCAGTACTTC
CDR3aa: CASRMGQGREQYF

j_gene: TRBJ1-4
v_gene: TRBV18
len: 15
d_gene: TRBD1
abundance: -
CDR3nt: TGTGCCAGCTCACCGCGGACAGGCGGTAATGAAAAACTGTTTTTT
CDR3aa: CASSPRTGGNEKLFF

j_gene: TRBJ2-7
v_gene: TRBV21-1
len: 15
d_gene: -
abundance: -
CDR3nt: TGTGCCAGCAGCCGAAACAGGGGGCGTCTGTACGAGCAGTACTTC
CDR3aa: CASSRNRGRLYEQYF

j_gene: TRBJ1-2
v_gene: TRBV6-5
len: 13
d_gene: TRBD1
abundance: -
CDR3nt: TGTGCCAGCCGACAGGGGGCGCCATCTGGCTACACCTTC
CDR3aa: CASRQGAPSGYTF

j_gene: TRBJ2-7
v_gene: TRBV12-5
len: 14
d_gene: -
abundance: -
CDR3nt: TGTGCTAGTGGTTTAGGCGGGACCTCCTACGAGCAGTACTTC
CDR3aa: CASGLGGTSYEQYF

j_gene: TRBJ2-7
v_gene: TRBV5-5
len: 14
d_gene: -
abundance: -
CDR3nt: TGTGCCAGCAGCTTGGCGGCGGATACCTACGAGCAGTACTTC
CDR3aa: CASSLAADTYEQYF

j_gene: TRBJ2-7
v_gene: TRBV21-1
len: 16
d_gene: -
abundance: -
CDR3nt: TGTGCCAGCAGCAAGGGGACTATCCAAGCTGCCTACGAGCAGTACTTC
CDR3aa: CASSKGTIQAAYEQYF

j_gene: TRBJ1-2
v_gene: TRBV28
len: 13
d_gene: -
abundance: -
CDR3nt: TGTGCCAGCAGTGAGGGGGATAACTATGGCTACACCTTC
CDR3aa: CASSEGDNYGYTF

j_gene: TRBJ2-2
v_gene: TRBV18
len: 15
d_gene: -
abundance: once
CDR3nt: TGTGCCAGCTCACCTCTAGCCGTGAACACCGGGGAGCTGTTTTTT
CDR3aa: CASSPLAVNTGELFF

j_gene: TRBJ1-1
v_gene: TRBV3-1/TRBV3-2
len: 19
d_gene: TRBD1
abundance: -
CDR3nt: TGTGCCAGCAGCCAAGTGGACAGGGGGTTTGGTCTGTCGAACACTGAAGCTTTCTTT
CDR3aa: CASSQVDRGFGLSNTEAFF

j_gene: TRBJ2-2
v_gene: TRBV19
len: 15
d_gene: TRBD1
abundance: -
CDR3nt: TGTGCCAGTACCCAACAGGGGGCGCGAACCGGGGAGCTGTTTTTT
CDR3aa: CASTQQGARTGELFF

j_gene: TRBJ1-5
v_gene: TRBV5-6
len: 15
d_gene: TRBD1
abundance: -
CDR3nt: TGTGCCAGCAGCTTGTGGACAGGGGCAATTCAGCCCCAGCATTTT
CDR3aa: CASSLWTGAIQPQHF

j_gene: TRBJ2-5
v_gene: TRBV28
len: 15
d_gene: TRBD2
abundance: once
CDR3nt: TGTGCCAGCAGTTTATCTGGACTAGAGGCGGAGACCCAGTACTTC
CDR3aa: CASSLSGLEAETQYF